These 7 T cell receptor beta chains were all obtained from the same sample, sequenced in a study of blood T cell repertoires in COVID-19. The method was immunoSEQ multiplex PCR; TCRdb's version includes in-frame clones alone and lacks a portion of them. The table lists roughly 140,000 clones, about 77% of them singletons. Source material: peripheral blood. The receptors were gathered from a man in his sixties with acute or convalescent COVID-19.

This clone was seen just once. The genes are TRBV3-1 (or the pseudogene TRBV3-2) and TRBJ2-6; tentatively, D is TRBD1 (5 bases). The CDR3 sequence is 15 residues long. Germline V gene sequence: CDR1 LGHDT, CDR2 YNNKEL (reference sequence). V gave up 4 bases and J gave up 4 bases, with 11 bases separating them. CDR3 in amino acids: CASSLRQTGANVLTF. The CDR3 nucleotides are TGTGCCAGCAGCCTACGACAGACGGGGGCCAACGTCCTGACTTTC.

The chain uses TRBV5-1 and TRBJ2-1; 11 nucleotides match TRBD2. Germline assignment: CDR1 SGHRS and CDR2 YFSETQ. V shed 4 bases and J 7 bases; nucleotides not matched to a gene: 16. The CDR3 covers 18 residues. The DNA of the CDR3 is TGCGCCAGCAGCGTCCTAGCGGGAGGCCGTACTGGGTCGAATGAGCAGTTCTTC. Residues: CASSVLAGGRTGSNEQFF.

The chain uses TRBV27 and TRBJ2-1; 9 nucleotides line up with TRBD2. V was clipped by 7 bases and J by 2 bases; unmatched bases: 12. There are 17 residues in the CDR3. The germline gives CDR1 MNHEY, CDR2 SMNVEV (reference sequence). CDR3 protein: CASTSTTGTSPYNEQFF. CDR3 DNA: TGTGCCAGCACCTCCACTACCGGGACTAGCCCCTACAATGAGCAGTTCTTC.

This rearrangement joins TRBV6-5 to TRBJ2-3; D unclear. The V end lost 6 bases, the J end lost 0 bases, and 13 bases lay between the germline ends. Germline CDR1 and CDR2: MNHEY and SVGAGI. CDR3 length equals 15 residues. As DNA, the CDR3 is TGTGCCAGCAGCTCGGCGACGACTAGCACAGATACGCAGTATTTT. Protein product: CASSSATTSTDTQYF.

CDR3 sequence reads: CASSPLGVEGDIQYF. The DNA for the CDR3 is TGTGCCAGCAGCCCGTTGGGGGTGGAGGGAGACATTCAGTACTTC. V and J are TRBV9 and TRBJ2-4; D might be TRBD2 (6 bases). This CDR3 has 15 residues. Germline CDR1 SGDLS, CDR2 YYNGEE. V dropped 4 bases and J dropped 8 bases, with 19 bases sitting between them.

The V call is TRBV5-1, the J call TRBJ2-2; tentative D call: TRBD1 (5 bases). The V gene lost 7 bases and the J gene lost 6 bases, with 13 bases spanning the gap. CDR1 and CDR2 from the germline V gene are SGHRS and YFSETQ. This CDR3 comprises 13 residues. CDR3: CASFEIGAGELFF. The CDR3 DNA sequence: TGCGCCAGCTTTGAAATAGGGGCCGGGGAGCTGTTTTTT. Supplemented by reference TRBV5-1 and TRBJ2-2, the full variable domain reads KAGVTQTPRYLIKTRGQQVTLSCSPISGHRSVSWYQQTPGQGLQFLFEYFSETQRNKGNFPGRFSGRQFSNSRSEMNVSTLELGDSALYLCASFEIGAGELFFGEGSRLTVL.

About this clone itself: The germline gene is not matched at one end of the junction; a read error may be the cause. The chain employs TRBV5-5 and TRBJ2-5, with 8 bases aligning to TRBD2. Germline V lookup: CDR1 SGHKS, CDR2 YYEKEE (reference sequence). The CDR3 runs 15 residues. The CDR3 loop reads CASGLASGGQETQYF. DNA of the CDR3: TGTGCCAGCGGCTTGGCCAGCGGGGGCCAAGAGACCCAGTACTTC.